This entry describes one TCR beta chain. Which antigen it targets is not known. No much larger clone exists at a distance of one base, and base qualities are not known. The cohort consisted of some 730 healthy bone marrow donors. Cohort members were all nominally healthy when sampled, although unrecorded immune exposures were likely present. The donor was CMV seronegative and was included in the group of under 450 seronegative cohort members. A peripheral blood sample was provided by each donor, and peripheral blood mononuclear cells were used for TCR beta sequencing. Genomic DNA was extracted from the blood cell samples with the Qiagen DNeasy Blood Extraction Kit. Libraries were made using the immunoSEQ multiplex PCR assay. The multiplex PCR relied on a mix of 60 forward primers for TCR Vbeta segments and 13 reverse primers for TCR Jbeta segments. The CDR3 region of rearranged TCR beta genes was amplified from genomic DNA by a multiplex PCR assay. On the Illumina HiSeq System, the amplified TCR beta libraries were sequenced as 87-base-pair reads. Concerning the study's data processing: A later analysis counted around 72 million unique TCR beta chains across the 666 repertoires, and approximately 11 million of these chains were shared by at least two donors. A nearest-neighbor algorithm error-corrected the raw reads and collapsed the reads into unique sequences, merging closely related sequences to remove PCR and sequencing errors. Alignment of CDR3 sequences to IMGT reference sequences was used to assign V, D and J gene segments. Each retained sequence needed at least a six-nucleotide match to both a V gene segment and a J gene segment. Rearrangements were classified as productive when the CDR3 lacked stop codons and remained in frame with V and J, and all other rearrangements were classified as non-productive. Following IMGT convention, CDR3 was defined as the stretch from the second conserved V-encoded cysteine to the conserved J-encoded phenylalanine. The earlier analysis of 500 to 600 of the donors excluded sequences that lacked an unambiguous match to a single V gene segment. In an earlier analysis of a few hundred of the donors, V segments were called functional above 56.7% productive rearrangements and were called segregating when the between-donor standard deviation exceeded 5%. A statistical classification framework was built to diagnose cytomegalovirus status from the catalog of TCR beta chain sequences. In a later analysis, V and J genes were assigned by comparing TCR nucleotide sequences against IMGT/GENE-DB human TR gene sequences. A later analysis assigned CDR3 sequences and most-parsimonious VDJ recombination scenarios with the TCRdist pipeline. In a later analysis, every TCR beta chain was defined by the combination of its CDR3 amino acid sequence and its V-gene family, and reads without a unique V-gene family were dropped. A later analysis removed 592 highly shared, low-generation-probability nucleotide sequences to deal with suspected cross-contamination and a sequencing artifact. In a later analysis, a clonal expansion index for each public chain was calculated from normalized within-repertoire ranks of inferred template counts. In a later analysis, generation probabilities were computed with a VDJ recombination model fitted to out-of-frame rearrangements, and the resulting probabilities were checked against IGoR. A later analysis scored TCR-TCR, TCR-HLA and TCR-CMV co-occurrence with hypergeometric tests, applying a repertoire-size bias correction to TCR pairs. A later analysis estimated false discovery rates by permuting HLA or CMV assignments 20 times. In a later analysis, co-occurring TCRs were grouped using DBSCAN, with TCRdist sequence similarity added in when clustering inside HLA-allele-positive subsets. Repertoires with fewer than 30,000 or more than 120,000 public chains, plus five repertoires with anomalous nucleotide sharing, were excluded from co-occurrence clustering. Entries here come from immuneACCESS through TCRdb and include only in-frame sequences with V and J called. Some clones fail to appear in such tables; in the studies checked, an unresolved V gene covers under half of the shortfall, and the cause of the remainder is unknown. V, J and clone size derive from that table, while D and trimming were established from the DNA sequence. The sample yields about 180,000 clones; over 65% were counted once. Of the sample, about 1.5% is held by the ten largest clones.

This entry comes from a study of cytomegalovirus exposure and HLA in healthy donors (dated by TCRdb to 2016 to 2017). Looking at the study overall: An earlier analysis of roughly 500 of the donors reported 250 to 350 Gb of sequence data and about 100 million unique TCR beta sequences from some 180 million T cells. Roughly 300 gigabases of sequencing data and about 92 million unique TCR sequences made up an early release that covered 500 to 650 HLA-typed donors. Among the roughly 430 genotyped donors, 75% to 90% belonged to the genetic ancestry cluster associated with self-reported Caucasian donors. The study was designed to test whether signatures of past pathogen exposure could be identified by cataloging public T cell receptors. The T cell repertoires of 666 subjects were profiled by immunosequencing and related to cytomegalovirus serostatus. Along with the approximately 650-subject first cohort, a separate validation cohort of over a hundred different subjects was used. High-throughput TCR immunosequencing, statistical association of individual TCRs with disease status, and machine learning were combined to predict cytomegalovirus infection status. In a later analysis, previously published TCR beta repertoires from several hundred donors were re-analyzed and high-resolution HLA genotyping was added so that TCR occurrence patterns could be studied. Rather than drawing on any new phenotypic data, the later analysis identified candidate immune exposures from TCR beta sequences and the way those sequences occurred across donors. To decide whether each TCR beta V gene segment behaved as functional or pseudogenic, an earlier analysis of some 580 of the donors relied on high-throughput TCR beta sequencing. Alongside the repertoire data, information on donor age, sex, ethnicity and CMV serostatus was compiled. Genome-wide SNP genotypes for about 65% of the roughly 700 donors were used in a later genetic analysis, which treated that subset as a discovery cohort. Every discovery cohort repertoire had been produced on one sequencing platform. Class I and class II HLA loci were covered by the typing at four-digit resolution. Typing coverage varied by locus: roughly 620-640 donors for A, B, C, DRB1 and DQB1; approximately 500 for DQA1; around 570 for DPA1; 450 to 480 for DPB1. Four to six DR-DQ haplotypes were handled as single units for association and clustering because linkage in the cohort was strong. Among about 370 genotyped donors of the cohort, an average of roughly 230,000 unique TCR beta nucleotide sequences was sequenced per donor, of which roughly 17% were non-productive. The research as a whole found: Most CMV-associated TCR beta chains appeared to be HLA-restricted in a later analysis, and the HLA associations seemed to be driven largely by CMV exposure. Several of the top co-occurrence clusters appeared to be linked to parvovirus B19, influenza, CMV and Epstein-Barr virus, according to a later analysis. Linkage disequilibrium might explain the correlated functional status among segregating V segments, but an unknown experimental factor could not be excluded. Immune exposure information for the cohort was limited to CMV serostatus. In both the original and validation cohorts, the classifier was reported to diagnose cytomegalovirus status with high specificity and sensitivity. According to the authors, the approach could potentially be generalized to other disease states and immunological phenotypes. Because HLA typing was unavailable for some donors at each locus, only the typed subset was used in association tests. Most TCR sequences were observed very rarely across donors, whereas some public TCRs were present in many individuals. In vitro tests confirmed that a few of the cytomegalovirus-associated TCR beta chains recognize cytomegalovirus antigens. This cohort had only TCR beta chains sequenced, and the lack of alpha or paired-chain data limited which features could be detected. A later analysis found that TCR association rates varied across HLA loci, with DRB1 alleles showing the most associated TCRs and HLA-C alleles the fewest. A group of highly shared sequence variants was considered likely to be a technical artifact of the sequencing pipeline. Roughly uniform sequencing depth across donors was assumed in presence/absence analyses, although this assumption may not hold. An association between a missense DCLRE1C variant and V-gene and J-gene trimming of TCR beta chains was found in a later genetic analysis and replicated in an independent cohort. The earlier analysis of 587 of the donors excluded some 15 rarely observed V segments, including chromosome 9 orphons, because counts were too low. A further reported finding was that TCR beta sequences accurately predicted the HLA-A and HLA-B alleles for most subjects in the first cohort. In a later analysis, HLA-associated TCR beta chains showed more clonal expansion and lower generation probabilities than non-associated chains that were equally common. In an earlier analysis of a few hundred of the donors, most TCR beta V segments were observed in productive rearrangements about 87% or about 30% of the time, broadly matching IMGT annotations. Some IMGT-functional V segments, including TRBV6-2 and TRBV6-3, could not be distinguished by the 87-base-pair reads and were therefore excluded. In the study, some 160 TCR beta chains were listed as associated with cytomegalovirus. Compared with the roughly 700-donor mean, donors in an Asian-associated ancestry cluster had fewer N-insertions in productive TCRs, according to a later genetic analysis. When HLA alleles, especially DR and DQ, strongly co-occurred, attributing TCR associations to individual alleles was difficult. In a later analysis, some 18,000 TCR beta sequences were associated with specific HLA alleles at a false discovery rate of 0.05.

Sequences SGHTA (CDR1) and FQGNSA (CDR2) are obtained from the germline V gene. Taken from cysteine to phenylalanine, the CDR3 has 15 residues. Kept here is only the CDR3 DNA, which spans 45 bases and is read in frame from base 1. V is trimmed back by 2 bases and J by 5 bases, and the junction contains 3 bases that no gene match accounts for. Sequenced input: PBMCs. The chain is made from TRBV7-2 and TRBJ2-1, with TRBD2 identical over 10 junction bases. The source of this sequence is a man between 18 and 35 years old in good health and CMV-seronegative. The nucleotide sequence reads as follows: TGTGCCAGCAGCTTAAGCGGGGGGGCCCACAATGAGCAGTTCTTC. It is translated as CASSLSGGAHNEQFF.